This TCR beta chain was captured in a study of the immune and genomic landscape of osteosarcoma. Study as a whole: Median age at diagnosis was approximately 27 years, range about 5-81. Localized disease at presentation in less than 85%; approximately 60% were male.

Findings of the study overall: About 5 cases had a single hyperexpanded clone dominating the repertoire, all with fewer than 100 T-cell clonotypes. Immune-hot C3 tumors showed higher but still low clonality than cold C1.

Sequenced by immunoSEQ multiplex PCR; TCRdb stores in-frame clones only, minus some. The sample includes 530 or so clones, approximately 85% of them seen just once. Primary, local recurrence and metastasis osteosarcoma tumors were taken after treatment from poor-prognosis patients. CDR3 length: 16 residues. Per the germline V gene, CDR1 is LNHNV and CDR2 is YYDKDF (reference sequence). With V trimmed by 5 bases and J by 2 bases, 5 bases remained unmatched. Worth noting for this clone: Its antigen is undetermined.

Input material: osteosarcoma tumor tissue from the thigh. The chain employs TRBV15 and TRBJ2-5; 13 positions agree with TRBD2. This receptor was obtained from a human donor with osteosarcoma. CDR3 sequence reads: CATSWGLAGSQETQYF. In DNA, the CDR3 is TGTGCCACCAGCTGGGGACTAGCGGGGTCACAAGAGACCCAGTACTTC.